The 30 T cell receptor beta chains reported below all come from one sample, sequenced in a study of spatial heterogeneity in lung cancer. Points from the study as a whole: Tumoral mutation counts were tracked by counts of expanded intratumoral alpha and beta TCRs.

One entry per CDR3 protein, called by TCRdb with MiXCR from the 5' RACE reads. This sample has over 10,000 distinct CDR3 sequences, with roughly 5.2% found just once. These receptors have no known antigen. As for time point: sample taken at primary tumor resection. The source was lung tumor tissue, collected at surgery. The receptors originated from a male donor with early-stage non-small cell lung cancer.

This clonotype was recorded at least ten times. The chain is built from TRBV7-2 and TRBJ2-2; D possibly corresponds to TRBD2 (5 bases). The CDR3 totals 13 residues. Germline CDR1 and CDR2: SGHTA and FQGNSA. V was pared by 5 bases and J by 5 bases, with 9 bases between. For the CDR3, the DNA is TGTGCCAGCAGCACCCGAGGGACCGGGGAGCTGTTTTTT. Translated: CASSTRGTGELFF.

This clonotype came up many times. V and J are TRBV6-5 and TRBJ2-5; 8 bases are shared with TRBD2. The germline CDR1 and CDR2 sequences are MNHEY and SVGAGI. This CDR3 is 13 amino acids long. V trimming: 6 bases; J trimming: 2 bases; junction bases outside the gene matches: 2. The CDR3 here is CASSTSGQETQYF. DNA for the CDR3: TGTGCCAGCAGCACTAGCGGTCAAGAGACCCAGTACTTC.

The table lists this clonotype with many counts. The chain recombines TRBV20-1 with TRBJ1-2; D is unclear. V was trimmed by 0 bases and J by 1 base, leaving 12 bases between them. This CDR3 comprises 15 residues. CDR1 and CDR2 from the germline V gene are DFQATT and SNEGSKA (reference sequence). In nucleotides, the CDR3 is TGCAGTGCTAGAGATACAGCAACCTTTAACTATGGCTACACCTTC. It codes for CSARDTATFNYGYTF.

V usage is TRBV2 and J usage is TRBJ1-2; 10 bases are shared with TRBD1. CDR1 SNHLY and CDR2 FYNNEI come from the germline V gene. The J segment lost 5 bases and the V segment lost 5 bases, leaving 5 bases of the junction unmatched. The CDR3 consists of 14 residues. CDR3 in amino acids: CASSSRDRGYGYTF. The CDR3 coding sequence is TGTGCCAGCAGTTCCCGGGACAGGGGATATGGCTACACCTTC.

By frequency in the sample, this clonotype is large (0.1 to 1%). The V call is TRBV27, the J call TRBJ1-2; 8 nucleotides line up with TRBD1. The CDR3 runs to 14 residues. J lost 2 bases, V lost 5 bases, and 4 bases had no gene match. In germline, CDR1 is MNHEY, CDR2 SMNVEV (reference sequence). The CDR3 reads CASSVQGANYGYTF. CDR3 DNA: TGTGCCAGCAGTGTGCAGGGGGCAAACTATGGCTACACCTTC.

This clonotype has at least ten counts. The CDR3 region has the DNA TGTGCCAGCAAACAAAGTGGGTTCACTGAAGCTTTCTTT. Amino acids: CASKQSGFTEAFF. This chain uses TRBV11-2 with TRBJ1-1; D unresolved. V shed 7 bases and J shed 4 bases, with 13 bases lying between them. The CDR3 is 13 amino acids. Germline loops: CDR1 SGHAT, CDR2 FQNNGV.

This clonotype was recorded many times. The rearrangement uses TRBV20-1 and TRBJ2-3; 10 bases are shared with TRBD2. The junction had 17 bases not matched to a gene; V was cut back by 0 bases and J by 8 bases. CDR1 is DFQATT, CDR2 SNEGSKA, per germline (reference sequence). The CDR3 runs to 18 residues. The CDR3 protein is CSARDQASGRALRATQYF. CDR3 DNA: TGCAGTGCTAGAGATCAGGCGAGCGGGAGGGCCCTCAGGGCTACGCAGTATTTT.

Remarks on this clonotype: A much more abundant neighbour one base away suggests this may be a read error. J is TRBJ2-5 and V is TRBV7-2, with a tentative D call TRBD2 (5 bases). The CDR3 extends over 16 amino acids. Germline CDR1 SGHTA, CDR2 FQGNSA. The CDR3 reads CASSLNIGVNQKTQYF. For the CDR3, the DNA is TGTGCCAGCAGCTTAAATATCGGGGTAAACCAAAAGACCCAGTACTTC.

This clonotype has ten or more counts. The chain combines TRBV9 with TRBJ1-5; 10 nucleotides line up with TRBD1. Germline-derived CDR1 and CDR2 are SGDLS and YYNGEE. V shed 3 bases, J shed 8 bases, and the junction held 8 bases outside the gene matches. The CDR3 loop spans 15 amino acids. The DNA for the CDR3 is TGTGCCAGCAGCGAGGCCGGACAGGGGGTAGAGCCCCAGCATTTT. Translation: CASSEAGQGVEPQHF.

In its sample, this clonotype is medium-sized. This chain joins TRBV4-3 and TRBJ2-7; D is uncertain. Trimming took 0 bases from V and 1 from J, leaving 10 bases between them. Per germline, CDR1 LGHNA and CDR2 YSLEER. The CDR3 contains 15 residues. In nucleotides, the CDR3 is TGCGCCAGCAGCCAAGATTACGGGCCGTCCTACGAGCAGTACTTC. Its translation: CASSQDYGPSYEQYF.

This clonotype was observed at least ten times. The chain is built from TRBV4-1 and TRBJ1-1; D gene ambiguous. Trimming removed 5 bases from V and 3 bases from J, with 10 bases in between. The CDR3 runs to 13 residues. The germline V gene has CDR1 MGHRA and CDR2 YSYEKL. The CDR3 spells CASSYIRDTEAFF. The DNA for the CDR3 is TGCGCCAGCAGCTACATCCGGGACACTGAAGCTTTCTTT.

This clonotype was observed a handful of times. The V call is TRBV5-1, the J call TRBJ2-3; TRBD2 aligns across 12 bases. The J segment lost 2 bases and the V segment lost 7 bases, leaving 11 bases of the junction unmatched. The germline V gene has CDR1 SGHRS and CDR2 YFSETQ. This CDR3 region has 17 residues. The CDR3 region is CASRILSSGGATDTQYF. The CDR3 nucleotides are TGCGCCAGCCGCATCCTATCTAGCGGGGGGGCCACAGATACGCAGTATTTT. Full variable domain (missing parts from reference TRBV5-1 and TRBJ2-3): KAGVTQTPRYLIKTRGQQVTLSCSPISGHRSVSWYQQTPGQGLQFLFEYFSETQRNKGNFPGRFSGRQFSNSRSEMNVSTLELGDSALYLCASRILSSGGATDTQYFGPGTRLTVL.

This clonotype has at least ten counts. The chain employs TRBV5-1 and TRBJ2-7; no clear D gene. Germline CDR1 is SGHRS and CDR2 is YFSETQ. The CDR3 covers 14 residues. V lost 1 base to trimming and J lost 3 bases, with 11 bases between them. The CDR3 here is CASSLSGYVYEQYF. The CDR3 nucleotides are TGCGCCAGCAGCTTGTCGGGTTACGTCTACGAGCAGTACTTC.

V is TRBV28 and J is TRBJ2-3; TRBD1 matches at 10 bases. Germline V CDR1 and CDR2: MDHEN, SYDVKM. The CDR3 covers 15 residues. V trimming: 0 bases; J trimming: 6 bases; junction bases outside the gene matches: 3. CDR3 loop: CASSLWTGGADTQYF. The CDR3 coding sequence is TGTGCCAGCAGTTTATGGACAGGGGGCGCCGATACGCAGTATTTT.

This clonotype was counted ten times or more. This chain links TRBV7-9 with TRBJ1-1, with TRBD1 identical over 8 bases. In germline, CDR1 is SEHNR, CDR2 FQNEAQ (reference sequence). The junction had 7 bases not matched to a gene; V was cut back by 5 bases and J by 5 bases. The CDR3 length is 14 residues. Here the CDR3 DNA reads TGTGCCAGCAGCAGAGACAGGGGATTGACTGAAGCTTTCTTT. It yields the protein CASSRDRGLTEAFF.

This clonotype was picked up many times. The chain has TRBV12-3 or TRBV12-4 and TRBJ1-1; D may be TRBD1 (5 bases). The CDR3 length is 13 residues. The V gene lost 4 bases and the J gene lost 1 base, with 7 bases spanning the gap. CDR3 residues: CASSWGGNTEAFF. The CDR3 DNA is TGTGCCAGCAGTTGGGGCGGGAACACTGAAGCTTTCTTT.

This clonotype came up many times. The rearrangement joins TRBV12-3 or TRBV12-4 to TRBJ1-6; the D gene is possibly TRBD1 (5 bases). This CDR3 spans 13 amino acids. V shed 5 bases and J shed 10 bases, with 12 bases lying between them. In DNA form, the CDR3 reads TGTGCCAGCAGTAGACAGCCCACATCACCCCTCCACTTT. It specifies CASSRQPTSPLHF.

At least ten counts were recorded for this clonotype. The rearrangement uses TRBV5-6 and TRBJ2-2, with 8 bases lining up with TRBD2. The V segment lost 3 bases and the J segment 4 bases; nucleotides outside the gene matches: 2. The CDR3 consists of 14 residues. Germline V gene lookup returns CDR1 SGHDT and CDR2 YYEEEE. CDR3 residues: CASSSAGGTGELFF. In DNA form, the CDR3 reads TGTGCCAGCAGCTCCGCGGGGGGCACCGGGGAGCTGTTTTTT.

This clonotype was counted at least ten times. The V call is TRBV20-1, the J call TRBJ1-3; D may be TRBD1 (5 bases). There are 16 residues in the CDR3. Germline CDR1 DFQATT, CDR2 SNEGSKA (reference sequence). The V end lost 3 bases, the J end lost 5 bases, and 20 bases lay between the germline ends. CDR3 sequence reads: CSASFGATRDRNTIYF. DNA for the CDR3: TGCAGTGCTAGCTTCGGGGCGACGCGGGACCGAAACACCATATATTTT.

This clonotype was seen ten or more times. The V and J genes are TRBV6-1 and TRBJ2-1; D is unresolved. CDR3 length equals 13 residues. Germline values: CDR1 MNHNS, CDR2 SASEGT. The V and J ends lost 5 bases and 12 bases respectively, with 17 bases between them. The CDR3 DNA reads TGTGCCAGCAGTAGTCACAGTAATGGACGGCAGTTCTTC. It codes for CASSSHSNGRQFF.

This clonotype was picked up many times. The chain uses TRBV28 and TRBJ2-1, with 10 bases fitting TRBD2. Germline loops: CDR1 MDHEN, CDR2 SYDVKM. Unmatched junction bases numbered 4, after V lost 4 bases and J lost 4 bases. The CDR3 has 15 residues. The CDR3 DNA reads TGTGCCAGCAGTTCAAGCGGGGGGGGTTACAATGAGCAGTTCTTC. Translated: CASSSSGGGYNEQFF.

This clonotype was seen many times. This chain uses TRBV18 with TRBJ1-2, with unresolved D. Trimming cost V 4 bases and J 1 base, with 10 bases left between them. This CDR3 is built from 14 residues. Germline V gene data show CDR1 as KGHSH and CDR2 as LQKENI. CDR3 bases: TGTGCCAGCTCACGAGCTACAGTTAACTATGGCTACACCTTC. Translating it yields CASSRATVNYGYTF. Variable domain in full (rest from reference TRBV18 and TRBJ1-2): NAGVMQNPRHLVRRRGQEARLRCSPMKGHSHVYWYRQLPEEGLKFMVYLQKENIIDESGMPKERFSAEFPKEGPSILRIQQVVRGDSAAYFCASSRATVNYGYTFGSGTRLTVV.

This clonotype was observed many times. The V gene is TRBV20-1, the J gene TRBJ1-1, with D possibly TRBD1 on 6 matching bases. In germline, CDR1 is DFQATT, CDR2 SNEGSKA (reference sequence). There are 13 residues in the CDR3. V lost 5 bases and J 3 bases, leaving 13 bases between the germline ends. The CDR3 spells CSALGGWDTEAFF. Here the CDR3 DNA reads TGCAGTGCTCTAGGGGGTTGGGACACTGAAGCTTTCTTT.

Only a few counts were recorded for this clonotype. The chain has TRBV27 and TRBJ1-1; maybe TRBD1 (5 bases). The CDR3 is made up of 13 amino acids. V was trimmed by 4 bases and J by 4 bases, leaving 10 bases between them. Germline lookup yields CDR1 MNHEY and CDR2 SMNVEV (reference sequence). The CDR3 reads CASSWRGSTEAFF. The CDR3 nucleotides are TGTGCCAGCAGTTGGAGGGGCAGCACTGAAGCTTTCTTT.

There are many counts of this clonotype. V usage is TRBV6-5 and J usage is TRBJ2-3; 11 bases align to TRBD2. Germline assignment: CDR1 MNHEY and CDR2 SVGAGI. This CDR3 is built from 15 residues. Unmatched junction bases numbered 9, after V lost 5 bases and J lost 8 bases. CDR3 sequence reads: CASSKLAGVDVTQYF. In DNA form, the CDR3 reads TGTGCCAGCAGTAAACTAGCGGGAGTGGATGTTACGCAGTATTTT.

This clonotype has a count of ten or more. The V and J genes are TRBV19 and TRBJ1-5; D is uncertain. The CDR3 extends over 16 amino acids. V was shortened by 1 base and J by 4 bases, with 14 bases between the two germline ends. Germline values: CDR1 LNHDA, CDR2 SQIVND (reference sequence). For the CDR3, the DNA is TGTGCCAGTAGTATAGCTCCCGCCCAATGGAATCAGCCCCAGCATTTT. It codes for CASSIAPAQWNQPQHF. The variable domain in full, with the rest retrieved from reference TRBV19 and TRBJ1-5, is DGGITQSPKYLFRKEGQNVTLSCEQNLNHDAMYWYRQDPGQGLRLIYYSQIVNDFQKGDIAEGYSVSREKKESFPLTVTSAQKNPTAFYLCASSIAPAQWNQPQHFGDGTRLSIL.

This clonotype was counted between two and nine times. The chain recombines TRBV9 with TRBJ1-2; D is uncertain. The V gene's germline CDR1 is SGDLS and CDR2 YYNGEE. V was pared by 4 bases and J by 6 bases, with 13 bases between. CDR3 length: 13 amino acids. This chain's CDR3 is CASSRSSTDGYTF. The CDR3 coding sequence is TGTGCCAGCAGCCGTTCTAGCACGGATGGCTACACCTTC.

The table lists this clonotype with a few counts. CDR3 sequence reads: CASRLSGPFPDTQYF. In nucleotides, the CDR3 is TGTGCAAGTCGCCTATCGGGGCCCTTCCCAGATACGCAGTATTTT. The rearrangement joins TRBV12-2 to TRBJ2-3; TRBD2 was called by the table and not checked on the DNA. TRBV12-2 is marked as a pseudogene. The CDR3 runs to 15 residues.

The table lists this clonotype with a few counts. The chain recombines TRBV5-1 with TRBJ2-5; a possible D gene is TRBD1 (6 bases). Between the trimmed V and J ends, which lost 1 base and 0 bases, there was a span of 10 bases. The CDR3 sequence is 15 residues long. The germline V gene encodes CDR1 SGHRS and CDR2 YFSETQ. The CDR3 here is CASSLRGSDQETQYF. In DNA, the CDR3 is TGCGCCAGCAGCTTGAGGGGGTCAGACCAAGAGACCCAGTACTTC. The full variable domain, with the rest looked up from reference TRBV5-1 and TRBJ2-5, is KAGVTQTPRYLIKTRGQQVTLSCSPISGHRSVSWYQQTPGQGLQFLFEYFSETQRNKGNFPGRFSGRQFSNSRSEMNVSTLELGDSALYLCASSLRGSDQETQYFGPGTRLLVL.

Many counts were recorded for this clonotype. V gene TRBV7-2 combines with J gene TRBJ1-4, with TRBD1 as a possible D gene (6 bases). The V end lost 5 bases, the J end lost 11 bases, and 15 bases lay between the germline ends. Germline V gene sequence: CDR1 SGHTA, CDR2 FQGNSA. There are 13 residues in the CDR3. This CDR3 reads CASSAPQGTKLFF. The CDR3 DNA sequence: TGTGCCAGCAGCGCCCCCCAGGGGACGAAACTGTTTTTT.